The 18 T cell receptor beta chains reported below all come from one sample, sequenced in a study of shared T cell receptors in the human thymus. Using immunoSEQ multiplex PCR, the repertoire was profiled, and TCRdb retains in-frame clones only, with some absent. The table includes 700,000 or so clones, 80% to 90% detected once. The sample was also linked to a second study, of human thymus T cells.

Source material: thymocytes. The receptors stem from a girl under three years old with a congenital heart defect.

The chain has TRBV25-1 and TRBJ2-3; 7 bases line up with TRBD1. Germline CDR1 reads MGHDK; CDR2 reads SYGVNS. The CDR3 length is 15 residues. V dropped 2 bases and J dropped 1; count of bases not matched to a gene: 3. The CDR3 DNA is TGTGCCAGCAGTGAAAGGACAGGAGGCACAGATACGCAGTATTTT. Its protein product is CASSERTGGTDTQYF.

The chain carries TRBV12-5 and TRBJ2-7; 7 bases line up with TRBD2. The ends lost 9 bases at V and 3 bases at J; junction bases unmatched: 20. The CDR3 runs 17 residues. Per germline, CDR1 LGHNT and CDR2 FRNRAP. In nucleotides, the CDR3 is TGTGCTAGCGTCCCCTCGAGTCGGGGGGAACACATCTACGAGCAGTACTTC. This sequence encodes CASVPSSRGEHIYEQYF. The full variable domain, its missing parts supplied by reference TRBV12-5 and TRBJ2-7, is DARVTQTPRHKVTEMGQEVTMRCQPILGHNTVFWYRQTMMQGLELLAYFRNRAPLDDSGMPKDRFSAEMPDATLATLKIQPSEPRDSAVYFCASVPSSRGEHIYEQYFGPGTRLTVT.

The chain has TRBV29-1 and TRBJ1-1; weak D call: TRBD1 (6 bases). Deletions cut 1 base from V and 4 bases from J, with 16 bases between. This CDR3 has 15 residues. Germline values: CDR1 SQVTM, CDR2 ANQGSEA. The CDR3: CSVEGDRISVTEAFF. The CDR3 nucleotides read TGCAGCGTTGAAGGAGACAGGATCTCGGTCACTGAAGCTTTCTTT.

The chain joins TRBV7-2 to TRBJ1-1, with a tentative D call TRBD1 (6 bases). This CDR3 has 16 residues. The ends were cut back, 4 bases at V and 1 base at J, with 16 bases in the middle. CDR1 is SGHTA and CDR2 is FQGNSA in the germline V gene. The CDR3 protein is CASSSWTDSANTEAFF. The CDR3 DNA follows: TGTGCCAGCAGCTCCTGGACAGATAGCGCGAACACTGAAGCTTTCTTT.

This clone was found a few times. The chain joins TRBV6-5 to TRBJ1-1, with TRBD1 as a possible D gene (5 bases). V was cut by 6 bases and J by 6 bases, with 17 bases left in between. Germline CDR1 MNHEY, CDR2 SVGAGI. This CDR3 is built from 14 residues. CDR3 sequence: CASRAGGSGAEAFF. CDR3 DNA sequence: TGTGCCAGCAGAGCGGGGGGGTCGGGAGCTGAAGCTTTCTTT.

The chain employs TRBV15 and TRBJ2-2; 8 bases are a match to TRBD2. Trimming cost V 0 bases and J 3 bases; bases outside gene matches: 6. The CDR3 contains 17 residues. CDR1 and CDR2 (germline): LNHNV, YYDKDF (reference sequence). CDR3 in DNA: TGTGCCACCAGCAGAGAAGGCCGGGGGGGGTACACCGGGGAGCTGTTTTTT. Its translation is CATSREGRGGYTGELFF.

V is TRBV28 and J is TRBJ1-2; maybe TRBD1 (6 bases). Germline CDR1 reads MDHEN; CDR2 reads SYDVKM. V was trimmed by 2 bases and J by 6 bases, leaving 19 bases between them. This CDR3 contains 16 residues. CDR3 in DNA: TGTGCCAGCAGTTTACATCGGGGGGGGGCATGGGATGGCTACACCTTC. It yields the protein CASSLHRGGAWDGYTF.

This chain uses TRBV13 with TRBJ1-6; D call uncertain. This CDR3 contains 15 residues. In germline, CDR1 is PRHDT, CDR2 FYEKMQ (reference sequence). Trimming stripped 5 bases from V and 9 bases from J, with 17 bases between. The CDR3, as DNA: TGTGCCAGCAGCCCGACTACCACTCGAAGTTCACCCCTCCACTTT. It codes for CASSPTTTRSSPLHF. The full variable domain, rest sourced from reference TRBV13 and TRBJ1-6, is AAGVIQSPRHLIKEKRETATLKCYPIPRHDTVYWYQQGPGQDPQFLISFYEKMQSDKGSIPDRFSAQQFSDYHSELNMSSLELGDSALYFCASSPTTTRSSPLHFGNGTRLTVT.

The rearrangement links TRBV19 to TRBJ1-3; a possible D gene is TRBD1 (6 bases). V gave up 7 bases and J gave up 3 bases, with 19 bases separating them. The CDR3 runs 16 residues. CDR1 and CDR2 (germline): LNHDA, SQIVND (reference sequence). The CDR3 DNA reads as TGTGCCAGTAATAGGAGTCGGGGGGCCAATGGAAACACCATATATTTT. This gives the protein CASNRSRGANGNTIYF.

V gene TRBV28 combines with J gene TRBJ1-5, with D maybe TRBD1 (5 bases). With 2 bases removed from V and 5 bases from J, the gap between germline ends came to 16 bases. The germline V gene encodes CDR1 MDHEN and CDR2 SYDVKM. This CDR3 has 16 residues. This CDR3 reads CASSLISRVKHQPQHF. CDR3 nucleotide sequence: TGTGCCAGCAGTTTAATTTCCAGGGTTAAGCATCAGCCCCAGCATTTT.

The V and J genes are TRBV7-6 and TRBJ2-7; D is possibly TRBD1 (5 bases). Trimming left V 5 bases short and J 5 bases short, with 10 bases between. This CDR3 has 12 residues. CDR1 SGHVS and CDR2 FNYEAQ come from the germline V gene. The CDR3 sequence: CASSLLGDEQYF. The CDR3, as DNA: TGTGCCAGCAGCCTCTTAGGGGACGAGCAGTACTTC.

The V gene is TRBV13, the J gene TRBJ1-6; 10 bases fit TRBD1. The V gene's germline CDR1 is PRHDT and CDR2 FYEKMQ (reference sequence). With 5 bases clipped from V and 7 bases from J, the junction kept 5 bases outside the gene matches. The length of the CDR3 is 15 residues. The CDR3 DNA follows: TGTGCCAGCAGCACTAGGGGACAGGGGAATTCACCCCTCCACTTT. Protein: CASSTRGQGNSPLHF.

The V call is TRBV5-6, the J call TRBJ2-2, with D possibly matching TRBD1 (6 bases). CDR1 is SGHDT, CDR2 YYEEEE, per germline. The CDR3 is 16 amino acids. V lost 1 base, J lost 4 bases, and 14 bases lay in between. For the CDR3, the DNA is TGTGCCAGCAGCTTGACCAGGACAGCTTTCACCGGGGAGCTGTTTTTT. Translating it yields CASSLTRTAFTGELFF.

The rearrangement joins TRBV4-1 to TRBJ2-1, with a tentative D call TRBD2 (5 bases). Germline V gene lookup returns CDR1 MGHRA and CDR2 YSYEKL. Trimming removed 8 bases from V and 9 bases from J, with 14 bases in between. This CDR3 spans 12 amino acids. CDR3: CASGPGSGEQFF. CDR3 DNA: TGCGCCAGCGGCCCGGGGTCAGGTGAGCAGTTCTTC.

J is TRBJ2-1 and V is TRBV6-4; 7 bases line up with TRBD1. The CDR3 has 14 residues. Germline CDR1 reads MRHNA; CDR2 reads SNTAGT. The V and J ends lost 6 bases and 6 bases, in that order; junction bases with no gene match: 8. CDR3 sequence: CASSPNDRVNEQFF. The CDR3 nucleotides are TGTGCCAGCAGCCCGAATGACAGGGTCAATGAGCAGTTCTTC.

The chain employs TRBV7-3 and TRBJ2-5, with D possibly matching TRBD1 (5 bases). V dropped 0 bases and J dropped 5 bases, with 16 bases sitting between them. Germline V lookup: CDR1 SGHTA, CDR2 FQGTGA. CDR3 length: 16 residues. The CDR3 reads CASSLTSRQPGETQYF. Written as DNA, the CDR3 is TGTGCCAGCAGCTTAACGTCTCGACAGCCAGGGGAGACCCAGTACTTC. The full variable domain, completed using reference TRBV7-3 and TRBJ2-5, is GAGVSQTPSNKVTEKGKYVELRCDPISGHTALYWYRQSLGQGPEFLIYFQGTGAADDSGLPNDRFFAVRPEGSVSTLKIQRTERGDSAVYLCASSLTSRQPGETQYFGPGTRLLVL.

This sequence joins TRBV19 and TRBJ1-5, with no clear D. The V end was cut by 7 bases, the J end by 6 bases, with 19 bases between. The V gene's germline CDR1 is LNHDA and CDR2 SQIVND (reference sequence). This CDR3 comprises 15 residues. The CDR3 sequence: CASTTWPTDGQPQHF. The CDR3 DNA reads as TGTGCCAGTACTACGTGGCCGACTGACGGTCAGCCCCAGCATTTT.

V is TRBV4-1 and J is TRBJ1-1; TRBD1 aligns across 10 bases. The CDR3 is 13 residues long. Germline CDR1 reads MGHRA; CDR2 reads YSYEKL. After removal of 4 bases from V and 8 bases from J, the junction contained 4 bases not matched to a gene. The DNA for the CDR3 is TGCGCCAGCAGCCCGGACAGGGGGAACGAAGCTTTCTTT. Encoded protein: CASSPDRGNEAFF.